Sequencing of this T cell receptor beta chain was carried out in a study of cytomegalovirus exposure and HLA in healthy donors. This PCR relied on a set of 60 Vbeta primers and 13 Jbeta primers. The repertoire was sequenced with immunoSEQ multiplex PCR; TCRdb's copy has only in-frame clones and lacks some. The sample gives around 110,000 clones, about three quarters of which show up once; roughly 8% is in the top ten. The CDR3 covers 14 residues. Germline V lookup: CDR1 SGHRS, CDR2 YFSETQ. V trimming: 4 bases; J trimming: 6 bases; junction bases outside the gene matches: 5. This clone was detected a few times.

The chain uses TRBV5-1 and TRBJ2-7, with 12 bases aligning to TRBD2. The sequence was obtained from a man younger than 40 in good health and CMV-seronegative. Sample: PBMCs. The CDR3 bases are TGCGCCAGCAGCACTACTAGCGGGAGGCGCGAGCAGTACTTC. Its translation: CASSTTSGRREQYF. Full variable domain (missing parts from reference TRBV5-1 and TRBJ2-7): KAGVTQTPRYLIKTRGQQVTLSCSPISGHRSVSWYQQTPGQGLQFLFEYFSETQRNKGNFPGRFSGRQFSNSRSEMNVSTLELGDSALYLCASSTTSGRREQYFGPGTRLTVT.